Shown below are 25 T cell receptor beta chains from a single sample sequenced in a study of blood T cell repertoires in COVID-19. TCRdb keeps only in-frame clones here, not all; method: immunoSEQ multiplex PCR. This table holds approximately 65,000 clones, 70% to 80% found once. Input material: peripheral blood. These receptors all stem from a man aged 55 to 70 with acute or convalescent COVID-19.

This clone has a handful of counts. The chain combines TRBV27 with TRBJ1-5; no clear D. Germline V gene lookup returns CDR1 MNHEY and CDR2 SMNVEV (reference sequence). The CDR3 has 13 amino acids. V was clipped by 5 bases and J by 7 bases, with 12 bases between them. DNA for the CDR3: TGTGCCAGCAGTATACGGAGAAGCCAGCCCCAGCATTTT. Protein sequence: CASSIRRSQPQHF.

The chain's CDR3 is CASSIRGPWTNTGELFF. The CDR3 DNA reads as TGTGCCAGCAGTATCAGGGGTCCCTGGACGAACACCGGGGAGCTGTTTTTT. The genes are TRBV7-2 and TRBJ2-2; D possibly corresponds to TRBD1 (6 bases). CDR3 length equals 17 residues. The V end was cut by 6 bases, the J end by 0 bases, with 17 bases between. Per germline, CDR1 SGHTA and CDR2 FQGNSA.

J is TRBJ2-1 and V is TRBV6-5; TRBD2 matches 10 bases. Looked up from germline, CDR1 is MNHEY and CDR2 is SVGAGI. This CDR3 contains 15 residues. V shed 6 bases and J 4 bases; nucleotides not matched to a gene: 6. The CDR3 loop is CASRHGLAEYNEQFF. DNA of the CDR3: TGTGCCAGCAGGCATGGACTAGCGGAGTACAATGAGCAGTTCTTC.

This chain connects TRBV11-3 to TRBJ2-3; 9 bases are shared with TRBD2. The CDR3 sequence is 18 residues long. Germline V gene sequence: CDR1 SGHNT, CDR2 YENEEA. V lost 3 bases and J lost 5; bases outside the gene matches: 15. In nucleotides, the CDR3 is TGTGCCAGCAGCTTTATCGGCCCGGGCGGGAGGGCCCAAGATACGCAGTATTTT. Its translation: CASSFIGPGGRAQDTQYF. Drawing the rest from reference TRBV11-3 and TRBJ2-3, the complete variable domain is EAGVVQSPRYKIIEKKQPVAFWCNPISGHNTLYWYLQNLGQGPELLIRYENEEAVDDSQLPKDRFSAERLKGVDSTLKIQPAELGDSAVYLCASSFIGPGGRAQDTQYFGPGTRLTVL.

This chain connects TRBV14 to TRBJ2-7, with a weak D call TRBD1 (6 bases). The CDR3 extends over 18 amino acids. Germline lookup yields CDR1 SGHDN and CDR2 FVKESK. Trimming stripped 4 bases from V and 0 bases from J, with 22 bases between. The CDR3 sequence is CASSPNLIRTASSYEQYF. DNA for the CDR3: TGTGCCAGCAGCCCAAATTTAATCAGGACAGCTAGCTCCTACGAGCAGTACTTC.

V is TRBV6-2 or TRBV6-3 and J is TRBJ2-7; no firm D call. The CDR3 runs 14 residues. Germline lookup yields CDR1 MNHEY and CDR2 SVGEGT. The germline V and J ends were trimmed by 0 bases and 7 bases, with 13 bases remaining between them. The chain's CDR3 is CASSYSNVNLEQYF. Written as DNA, the CDR3 is TGTGCCAGCAGTTACTCGAACGTTAACTTGGAGCAGTACTTC.

The table lists this clone with a few counts. The V gene is TRBV28, the J gene TRBJ1-5; 8 nucleotides line up with TRBD1. The length of the CDR3 is 17 residues. Per the germline V gene, CDR1 is MDHEN and CDR2 is SYDVKM. V dropped 2 bases and J dropped 3; count of bases not matched to a gene: 9. This chain's CDR3 is CASSLEGQGVLNQPQHF. In nucleotides, the CDR3 is TGTGCCAGCAGTTTAGAAGGACAGGGAGTACTCAATCAGCCCCAGCATTTT.

The CDR3 DNA follows: TGTGCCAGCAGCTTAGCGTCTCGGTCCTACGAGCAGTACTTC. Its translation: CASSLASRSYEQYF. V gene TRBV7-9 combines with J gene TRBJ2-7; D gene unclear. V lost 0 bases and J lost 1, with 7 bases in between. From germline, CDR1 is SEHNR and CDR2 FQNEAQ (reference sequence). The CDR3 is 14 amino acids.

This clone showed up just a few times. The chain has TRBV5-5 and TRBJ1-6; D ambiguous. Between the trimmed V and J ends, which lost 0 bases and 6 bases, there was a span of 13 bases. The CDR3 extends over 16 amino acids. Germline-derived CDR1 and CDR2 are SGHKS and YYEKEE (reference sequence). The CDR3 is CASSLDSQHRNSPLHF. CDR3 nucleotides: TGTGCCAGCAGCTTGGATTCCCAACACCGTAATTCACCCCTCCACTTT.

This clone was observed a handful of times. The rearrangement links TRBV19 to TRBJ1-3, with a weak D call TRBD1 (5 bases). The V gene lost 2 bases and the J gene lost 0 bases, with 8 bases spanning the gap. Germline lookup yields CDR1 LNHDA and CDR2 SQIVND (reference sequence). The CDR3 is 15 amino acids. CDR3 DNA sequence: TGTGCCAGTAGTATACGGGGGTTCTCTGGAAACACCATATATTTT. As protein: CASSIRGFSGNTIYF.

The J gene is TRBJ1-5, the V gene TRBV28; 12 bases fit TRBD1. The V segment lost 7 bases and the J segment 6 bases; nucleotides outside the gene matches: 7. Germline V gene sequence: CDR1 MDHEN, CDR2 SYDVKM. The CDR3 has 15 residues. CDR3 in DNA: TGTGCCAGCAATCCGGGACAGGGGGCTGGTCAGCCCCAGCATTTT. This translates into CASNPGQGAGQPQHF. The full variable domain, rest sourced from reference TRBV28 and TRBJ1-5, is DVKVTQSSRYLVKRTGEKVFLECVQDMDHENMFWYRQDPGLGLRLIYFSYDVKMKEKGDIPEGYSVSREKKERFSLILESASTNQTSMYLCASNPGQGAGQPQHFGDGTRLSIL.

V is TRBV5-1 and J is TRBJ1-6; no clear D. This CDR3 contains 14 residues. From germline, CDR1 is SGHRS and CDR2 YFSETQ. Between the trimmed V and J ends, which lost 2 bases and 7 bases, there was a span of 10 bases. CDR3 nucleotide sequence: TGCGCCAGCAGCTTTCAACTAGAGAATTCACCCCTCCACTTT. Protein: CASSFQLENSPLHF.

This clone was counted a single time. The chain employs TRBV4-1 and TRBJ2-5; TRBD2 aligns across 11 bases. This CDR3 region has 16 residues. Germline V CDR1 and CDR2: MGHRA, YSYEKL. V gave up 3 bases and J gave up 5 bases; unmatched junction bases: 8. CDR3 sequence: CASSQASLAGAETQYF. As DNA, the CDR3 is TGCGCCAGCAGCCAGGCTTCACTAGCGGGAGCGGAGACCCAGTACTTC.

The chain carries TRBV7-3 and TRBJ2-7; 7 bases match TRBD1. The CDR3 sequence is 13 residues long. With 1 base clipped from V and 5 bases from J, the junction kept 2 bases outside the gene matches. Germline V CDR1 and CDR2: SGHTA, FQGTGA. The CDR3 sequence: CASSLNRGDEQYF. The CDR3 DNA sequence: TGTGCCAGCAGCTTAAACAGGGGCGACGAGCAGTACTTC.

This chain connects TRBV10-3 to TRBJ2-5; tentatively, D is TRBD2 (6 bases). The V end was cut by 4 bases, the J end by 5 bases, with 14 bases between. CDR3 length equals 14 residues. CDR1 and CDR2 from the germline V gene are ENHRY and SYGVKD. This chain's CDR3 is CAISVGGDGETQYF. The DNA of the CDR3 is TGTGCCATCAGTGTTGGAGGGGACGGGGAGACCCAGTACTTC.

The V and J genes are TRBV21-1 and TRBJ1-1; the table's D call of TRBD1 was not tested on the DNA. TRBV21-1 is given as a pseudogene. This CDR3 contains 16 residues. CDR3 nucleotides: TGTGCCAGCAGCAAAGCGCTGGCAGAAATGAACACTGAAGCTTTCTTT. Residues: CASSKALAEMNTEAFF.

The chain carries TRBV28 and TRBJ2-7; D perhaps matches TRBD1 (5 bases). CDR1 and CDR2 from the germline V gene are MDHEN and SYDVKM. V was trimmed by 6 bases and J by 4 bases, leaving 13 bases between them. The CDR3 sequence is 13 residues long. The CDR3 DNA sequence: TGTGCCAGCAGATATCCCTCAGGGTACGAGCAGTACTTC. Protein: CASRYPSGYEQYF.

The chain uses TRBV27 and TRBJ1-1; TRBD1 is a possible D gene (5 bases). CDR1 MNHEY and CDR2 SMNVEV come from the germline V gene (reference sequence). The CDR3 consists of 16 residues. V was trimmed by 6 bases and J by 5 bases, leaving 22 bases between them. The DNA of the CDR3 is TGTGCCAGCAGCGCCATGGGGGAGGCATTGGGAACTGAAGCTTTCTTT. It yields the protein CASSAMGEALGTEAFF.

This chain uses TRBV6-5 with TRBJ2-7; 7 bases are shared with TRBD1. V dropped 0 bases and J dropped 5; count of bases not matched to a gene: 4. Germline CDR1 and CDR2: MNHEY and SVGAGI. This CDR3 has 14 amino acids. This CDR3 reads CASSYSTQGDEQYF. The CDR3 region has the DNA TGTGCCAGCAGTTACTCGACGCAGGGGGACGAGCAGTACTTC.

This clone was counted between two and nine times. The chain carries TRBV6-5 and TRBJ1-5, with D possibly being TRBD1 (5 bases). The CDR3 spans 13 residues. Trimming took off 9 bases at V and 2 bases at J, with 11 bases between the two ends. The germline V gene has CDR1 MNHEY and CDR2 SVGAGI. The CDR3 coding sequence is TGTGCCAGATGGACAAGGGGCAATCAGCCCCAGCATTTT. Translated, it gives CARWTRGNQPQHF.

This clone appeared a few times. This rearrangement joins TRBV3-1 (or the pseudogene TRBV3-2) to TRBJ1-2, with D possibly TRBD1 on 5 matching bases. V was trimmed by 5 bases and J by 4 bases, leaving 11 bases between them. This CDR3 comprises 13 residues. Germline V CDR1 and CDR2: LGHDT, YNNKEL (reference sequence). CDR3 loop: CASSFDSTYGYTF. In nucleotides, the CDR3 is TGTGCCAGCAGCTTCGACAGTACCTATGGCTACACCTTC.

The chain has TRBV5-6 and TRBJ2-5, with TRBD2 identical over 11 bases. Trimming at V came to 0 bases and at J to 2 bases, leaving 9 bases not matched to a gene. The CDR3 covers 18 residues. CDR1 and CDR2 from the germline V gene are SGHDT and YYEEEE. CDR3 sequence (DNA): TGTGCCAGCAGCTTGGTTGTGGGACTAGCGGAACTACAAGAGACCCAGTACTTC. Translating it yields CASSLVVGLAELQETQYF.

The table lists this clone with a few counts. The chain links TRBV14 to TRBJ2-1; the D gene is possibly TRBD2 (5 bases). Per the germline V gene, CDR1 is SGHDN and CDR2 is FVKESK. V was pared by 1 base and J by 4 bases, with 14 bases between. The CDR3 runs 16 residues. The CDR3 DNA is TGTGCCAGCAGCCAAGTTTGGAGCTCGGGATACAATGAGCAGTTCTTC. It yields the protein CASSQVWSSGYNEQFF.

The chain has TRBV29-1 and TRBJ1-1; TRBD1 matches 9 bases. Germline V CDR1 and CDR2: SQVTM, ANQGSEA. The CDR3 consists of 13 residues. J gave up 5 bases and V 4 bases, and 5 bases lay outside the gene matches. The CDR3: CSVATGGDTEAFF. Here the CDR3 DNA reads TGCAGCGTTGCCACAGGGGGCGATACTGAAGCTTTCTTT.

This chain joins TRBV27 and TRBJ2-5; 8 positions agree with TRBD2. From germline, CDR1 is MNHEY and CDR2 SMNVEV (reference sequence). This CDR3 has 14 amino acids. Trimming at V came to 2 bases and at J to 4 bases, leaving 3 bases not matched to a gene. The CDR3 DNA reads as TGTGCCAGCAGTTTAGGACTAGCAGCAGAGACCCAGTACTTC. Amino acids: CASSLGLAAETQYF.